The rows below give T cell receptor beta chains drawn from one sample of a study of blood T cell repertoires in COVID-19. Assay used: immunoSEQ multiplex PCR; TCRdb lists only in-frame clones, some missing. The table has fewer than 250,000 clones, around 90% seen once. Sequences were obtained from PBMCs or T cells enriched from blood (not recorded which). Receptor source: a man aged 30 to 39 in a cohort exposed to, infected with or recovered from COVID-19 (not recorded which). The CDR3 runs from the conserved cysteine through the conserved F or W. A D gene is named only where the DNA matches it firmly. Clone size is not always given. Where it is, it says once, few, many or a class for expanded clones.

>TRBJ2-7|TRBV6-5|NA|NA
TGTGCCAGCAGTATAGGGGCCGGCCTCCCCGAGCAGTACTTC
CASSIGAGLPEQYF
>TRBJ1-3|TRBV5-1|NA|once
TGCGCCAGCAGACTGGACTCTCTTTCTGGAAACACCATATATTTT
CASRLDSLSGNTIYF
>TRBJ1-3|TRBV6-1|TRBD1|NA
TGTGCCAGCAGTGAATATCCAGGGGGAGTCGGAAACACCATATATTTT
CASSEYPGGVGNTIYF
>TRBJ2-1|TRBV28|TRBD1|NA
TGTGCCAGCAGTTCCTCGGGGACAGGGAGCTACAATGAGCAGTTCTTC
CASSSSGTGSYNEQFF
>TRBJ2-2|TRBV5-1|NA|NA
TGCGCCAGCAGCTTGCGCCAGGGGCCCTCCACCGGGGAGCTGTTTTTT
CASSLRQGPSTGELFF
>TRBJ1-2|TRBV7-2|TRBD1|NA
TGTGCCAGCACCCACTCAGGACAGGCTTTCCCCCTTAACTATGGCTACACCTTC
CASTHSGQAFPLNYGYTF
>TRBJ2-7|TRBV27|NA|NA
TGTGCCAGCAGTTTAACGTGGGGAGTCAAGGTCTACGAGCAGTACTTC
CASSLTWGVKVYEQYF
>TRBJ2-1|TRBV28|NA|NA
TGTGCCAGCAGTTTGCCTACAGGCCCCTACAATGAGCAGTTCTTC
CASSLPTGPYNEQFF
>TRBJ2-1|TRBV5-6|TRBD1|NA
TGTGCCAGCAGCTTCCCGGGACAGGGTGGCAATGAGCAGTTCTTC
CASSFPGQGGNEQFF
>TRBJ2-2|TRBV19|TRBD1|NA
TGTGCCAGTAGGACAGGGGGAACCGGGGAGCTGTTTTTT
CASRTGGTGELFF
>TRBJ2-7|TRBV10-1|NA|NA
TGCGCCAGCAGTTTTGGAGGGGAAGGCTACGAGCAGTACTTC
CASSFGGEGYEQYF
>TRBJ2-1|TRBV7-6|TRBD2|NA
TGTGCCAGCAGCTTAGATAGCGGGAGGGAACACAATGAGCAGTTCTTC
CASSLDSGREHNEQFF
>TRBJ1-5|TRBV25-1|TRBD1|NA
TGTGCCAGCAGAGGACAGGGCAATCAGCCCCAGCATTTT
CASRGQGNQPQHF
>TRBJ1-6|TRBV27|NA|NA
TGTGCCAGCAGTTCCAGGGGAAATTCACCCCTCCACTTT
CASSSRGNSPLHF
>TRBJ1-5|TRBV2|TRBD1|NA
TGTGCCAGCCGGATGGGACAGGACCCCAATCAGCCCCAGCATTTT
CASRMGQDPNQPQHF
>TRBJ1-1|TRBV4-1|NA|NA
TGCGCCAGCAGCCAAGATAGTACAGGAGGGCAGACCACTGAAGCTTTCTTT
CASSQDSTGGQTTEAFF
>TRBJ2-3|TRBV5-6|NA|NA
TGTGCCAGCAGCTTTATAACGGGAGCGGTTACAGATACGCAGTATTTT
CASSFITGAVTDTQYF
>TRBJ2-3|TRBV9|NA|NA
TGTGCCAGCAGCCCCCAAGCGGGCACGAAGGCAGATACGCAGTATTTT
CASSPQAGTKADTQYF
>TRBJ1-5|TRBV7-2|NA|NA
TGTGCCAGCAGCTTAGCAGGGGTTGGGAGCAATCAGCCCCAGCATTTT
CASSLAGVGSNQPQHF
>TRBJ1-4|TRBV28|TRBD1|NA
TGTGCCAGCAGTTTGATCCACGGGACAGGGGATGAAAAACTGTTTTTT
CASSLIHGTGDEKLFF
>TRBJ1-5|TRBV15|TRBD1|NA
TGTGCCACCAGCAGAGCTCCAGGGGGCGATTCCCGTCCCCAGCATTTT
CATSRAPGGDSRPQHF
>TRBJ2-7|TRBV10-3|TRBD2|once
TGTGCCATCAGTGAATCGAGCGGGGCCCCCTACGAGCAGTACTTC
CAISESSGAPYEQYF
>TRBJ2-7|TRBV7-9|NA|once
TGTGCCAGCAGCTTCGAGTACGAGCAGTACTTC
CASSFEYEQYF
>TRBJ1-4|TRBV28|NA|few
TGTGCCAGCAGCTTGGGCCCCTCTCTAACTAATGAAAAACTGTTTTTT
CASSLGPSLTNEKLFF
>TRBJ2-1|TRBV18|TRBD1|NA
TGTGCCAGCTCAGATGACAGGGCAAGCAATGAGCAGTTCTTC
CASSDDRASNEQFF
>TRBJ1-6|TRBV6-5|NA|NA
TGTGCCAGCAGTTTTTCAGGCGATTATAATTCACCCCTCCACTTT
CASSFSGDYNSPLHF
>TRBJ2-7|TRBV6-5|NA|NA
TGTGCCAGCAGGGAGGACGGTACCTACGAGCAGTACTTC
CASREDGTYEQYF
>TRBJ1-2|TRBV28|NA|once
TGTGCCAGCAGTTTTCGGGGGGCCGCTGGCTACACCTTC
CASSFRGAAGYTF
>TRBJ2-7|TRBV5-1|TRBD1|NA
TGCGCCAGCAGATCGCCGGGACAGGGGAAATACGAGCAGTACTTC
CASRSPGQGKYEQYF
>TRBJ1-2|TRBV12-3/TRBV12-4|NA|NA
TGTGCCAGCAGCCAGACTCTTTATGGCTACACCTTC
CASSQTLYGYTF
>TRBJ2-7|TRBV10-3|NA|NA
TGTGCCATCAGTGCGGCGGCACAAGTCTACGAGCAGTACTTC
CAISAAAQVYEQYF
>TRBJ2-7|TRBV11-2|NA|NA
TGTGCCAGCAGCGGGGCCGGGCCACAGGGCTACGAGCAGTACTTC
CASSGAGPQGYEQYF
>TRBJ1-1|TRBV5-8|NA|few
TGTGCCAGCATCTCGTATTCGGGCACTGAAGCTTTCTTT
CASISYSGTEAFF
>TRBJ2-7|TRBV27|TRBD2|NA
TGTGCCAGCAGTTCCCCCATCGGACTAGCGGGTCGGTACGAGCAGTACTTC
CASSSPIGLAGRYEQYF
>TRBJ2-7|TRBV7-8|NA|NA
TGTGCCAGCAGTTTCGTACCGCAGGGGTACGAGCAGTACTTC
CASSFVPQGYEQYF
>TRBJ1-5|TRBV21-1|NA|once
TGTGCCAGCAGCAAAGGGGCTGGGGGCAGGGCGGTGTTTTGGAGCAATCAGCCCCAGCATTTT
CASSKGAGGRAVFWSNQPQHF
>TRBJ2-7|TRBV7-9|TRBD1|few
TGTGCCAGCAGCCAGTCTACCCACACAGGGGCAGAGCAGTACTTC
CASSQSTHTGAEQYF
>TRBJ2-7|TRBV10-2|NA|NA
TGCGCCAGCAGTGCAAACAGGCTTCGCTCCTACGAGCAGTACTTC
CASSANRLRSYEQYF
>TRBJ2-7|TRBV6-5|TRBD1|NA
TGTGCCAGCAGAATGGCAGGGGGCATCTACGAGCAGTACTTC
CASRMAGGIYEQYF
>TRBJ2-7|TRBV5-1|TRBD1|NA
TGCGCCAGCAGCTTGACCTGGACAGGCGGCTCCTACGAGCAGTACTTC
CASSLTWTGGSYEQYF
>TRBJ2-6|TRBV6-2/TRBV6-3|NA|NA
TGTGCCAGCAGTTACGCAGGCGCCGTCTCTGGGGCCAACGTCCTGACTTTC
CASSYAGAVSGANVLTF
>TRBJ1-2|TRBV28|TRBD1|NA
TGTGCCAGCAGTTCCACACAGGGGCTCAGTGGCTACACCTTC
CASSSTQGLSGYTF
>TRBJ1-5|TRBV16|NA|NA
TGTGCCAGCAGCCACGCAGTCCGGGGAGTACAGCCCCAGCATTTT
CASSHAVRGVQPQHF
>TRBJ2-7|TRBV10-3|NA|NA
TGTGCCATCGGACAGCCCGGATCCTTTATGGGGTACTACGAGCAGTACTTC
CAIGQPGSFMGYYEQYF
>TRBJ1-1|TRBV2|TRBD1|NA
TGTGCCAGCAGCGCCCGACAGGGGAGCACTGAAGCTTTCTTT
CASSARQGSTEAFF
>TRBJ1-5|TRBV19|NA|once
TGTGCCAGTAGTATGGGCGTAAGAACACGCAATCAGCCCCAGCATTTT
CASSMGVRTRNQPQHF
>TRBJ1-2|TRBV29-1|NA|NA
TGCAGCGTTGAGCCGGGAGCGGGGCATGGCTACACCTTC
CSVEPGAGHGYTF
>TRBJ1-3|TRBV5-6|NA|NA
TGTGCCAGCAGCTCCGACACACCCTCTGGAAACACCATATATTTT
CASSSDTPSGNTIYF
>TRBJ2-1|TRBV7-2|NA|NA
TGTGCCAGCACCCCTTTCTTGGCGGACTCCTACAATGAGCAGTTCTTC
CASTPFLADSYNEQFF
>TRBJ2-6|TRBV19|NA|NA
TGTGCCAGTAGTATCGCTGCAGGCCTTAGCTCTGGGGCCAACGTCCTGACTTTC
CASSIAAGLSSGANVLTF
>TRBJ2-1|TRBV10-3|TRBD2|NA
TGTGCCATCAGTGGCTCCGGGACTAGCGGATACAATGAGCAGTTCTTC
CAISGSGTSGYNEQFF
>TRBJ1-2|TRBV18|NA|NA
TGTGCCAGCTCACCACGAATTGACAGCTCTTCCCTCGGCTACACCTTC
CASSPRIDSSSLGYTF
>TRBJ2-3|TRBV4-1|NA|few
TGCGCCAGCAGCCCCTTCAGGGTTGGATTATCAGATACGCAGTATTTT
CASSPFRVGLSDTQYF
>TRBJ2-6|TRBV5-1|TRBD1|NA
TGCGCCAGCAGCGCTATGGGACAGGGCAGACCTTCTGGGGCCAACGTCCTGACTTTC
CASSAMGQGRPSGANVLTF